This note documents a single TCR beta chain sequence. The sample comes from a study of blood T cell repertoires in COVID-19. The overall study: The analysed material was cDNA or gDNA that came from T cells, B-cell-depleted T cells, or PBMCs.

Sequencing was performed with immunoSEQ multiplex PCR; in TCRdb, only in-frame clones are kept and a portion is missing. This sample has over 120,000 clones, with about 80% found just once. The receptor comes from a woman in her fifties or sixties with acute or convalescent COVID-19. Sequenced material: peripheral blood.

The CDR3 is CASSTTVNTEAFF. As DNA, the CDR3 is TGTGCCAGCAGTACGACAGTGAACACTGAAGCTTTCTTT. The V and J genes are TRBV12-3 or TRBV12-4 and TRBJ1-1, with a weak D call TRBD1 (5 bases). The CDR3 is 13 residues long. With 5 bases removed from V and 0 bases from J, the gap between germline ends came to 7 bases.